This T cell receptor (beta chain) was obtained from a study of brain T cells in children with intractable seizures. Notes on the study in general: Absence of clones before surgery may stem from lower sequencing depth.

The method was immunoSEQ multiplex PCR; TCRdb's version includes in-frame clones alone and lacks a portion of them. The sample has around 80,000 clones, around nine tenths seen once. Remarks on this clone: What it recognizes is unknown.

This CDR3 is 14 amino acids long. J gave up 3 bases and V 1 base, and 6 bases lay outside the gene matches. Germline V gene data show CDR1 as GTSNPN and CDR2 as SVGIG (reference sequence). Pre-surgery treatment included at least one anti-epileptic drug. The material was peripheral blood, obtained at surgery. The source is a girl aged 2 to 10 with Rasmussen encephalitis and intractable seizures. The chain employs TRBV30 and TRBJ2-7, with 7 nucleotides matching TRBD2. CDR3 sequence: CAWSAGLIGYEQYF. The CDR3 DNA is TGTGCCTGGAGTGCGGGACTAATTGGCTACGAGCAGTACTTC.